This T cell receptor beta chain was sequenced during a study of T cell responses to AZD1222 COVID-19 vaccine. Repertoires were generated with immunoSEQ multiplex PCR, while TCRdb's copy carries only in-frame clones and drops some. Of some 120,000 clones in the sample, less than 90% are singletons; the top ten hold 3.5% to 4.5%. Notes on this clone: Its specificity is unknown.

General observations from the study: Receipt of two AZD1222 doses was followed by a rise in Spike-specific TCR breadth and depth. Unmutated variant regions are reportedly the target of nearly half of TCRs that are spike-specific. Mapped onto spike, vaccine-associated CD4 TCRs spanned it and were dominant at 160-218 and 743-854. Baseline serology detected seropositivity in only six or seven AZD1222 recipients.

The V end was cut by 4 bases, the J end by 0 bases, with 12 bases between. The CDR3 runs 16 residues. The germline V gene encodes CDR1 MNHNY and CDR2 SVGAGI (reference sequence). The receptor's source is an adult in good health. The chain is built from TRBV6-6 and TRBJ1-4; D ambiguous. The sequences come from peripheral blood, collected on day 0 of AZD1222 vaccination. The CDR3 DNA reads TGTGCCAGCAGTTTAACCTCACAGCCAACTAATGAAAAACTGTTTTTT. As protein: CASSLTSQPTNEKLFF.